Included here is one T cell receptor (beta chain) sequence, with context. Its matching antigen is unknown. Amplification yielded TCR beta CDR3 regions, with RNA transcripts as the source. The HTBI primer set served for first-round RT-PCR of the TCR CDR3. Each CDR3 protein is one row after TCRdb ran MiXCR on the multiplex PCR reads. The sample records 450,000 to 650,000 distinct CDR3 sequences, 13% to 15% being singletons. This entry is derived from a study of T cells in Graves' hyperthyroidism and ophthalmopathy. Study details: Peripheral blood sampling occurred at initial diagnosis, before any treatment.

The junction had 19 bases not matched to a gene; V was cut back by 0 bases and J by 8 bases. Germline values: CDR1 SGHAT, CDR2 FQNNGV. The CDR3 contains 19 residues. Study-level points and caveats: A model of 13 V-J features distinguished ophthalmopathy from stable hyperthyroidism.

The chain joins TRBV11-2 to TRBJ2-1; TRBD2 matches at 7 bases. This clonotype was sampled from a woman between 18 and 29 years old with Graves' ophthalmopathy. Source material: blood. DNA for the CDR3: TGTGCCAGCAGCTTAGATGGGCGGGAGCGCAGAGTGCTTTTCGATGAGCAGTTCTTC. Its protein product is CASSLDGRERRVLFDEQFF.